The rows below give T cell receptor beta chains drawn from one sample of a study of regulatory T cells in long-lasting Graves disease. MiXCR, run by TCRdb on the multiplex PCR reads, gives a single entry per CDR3 protein. The table has 540,000 or so distinct CDR3 sequences, about 14% seen once. The same sample was also studied in work on T cells in Graves' hyperthyroidism and ophthalmopathy.

This specimen was peripheral blood mononuclear cells (PBMCs), taken at new diagnosis, from a patient treated with antithyroid drugs. Source of these receptors: a man between 25 and 39 years old with Graves disease. The CDR3 runs from the conserved cysteine through the conserved F or W. The order of the fields is clone size, V gene, J gene, CDR3 length, D gene, CDR3 protein, CDR3 DNA. The D gene is left open where the match is weak. The listing skips clone size in some rows; elsewhere it reads once, few, many or a size class.

clone size: many; V gene: TRBV20-1; J gene: TRBJ2-7; CDR3 length: 11; D gene: NA; CDR3 protein: CSAREDGPQYF; CDR3 DNA: TGCAGTGCTAGAGAGGACGGCCCACAGTACTTC
clone size: few; V gene: TRBV18; J gene: TRBJ2-5; CDR3 length: 12; D gene: NA; CDR3 protein: CASSKTRETQYF; CDR3 DNA: TGTGCCAGCTCAAAAACGCGAGAGACCCAGTACTTC
clone size: few; V gene: TRBV6-4; J gene: TRBJ2-2; CDR3 length: 13; D gene: NA; CDR3 protein: CASSDRDSGELFF; CDR3 DNA: TGTGCCAGCAGTGACAGGGACTCCGGGGAGCTGTTTTTT
clone size: many; V gene: TRBV5-1; J gene: TRBJ2-3; CDR3 length: 18; D gene: TRBD2; CDR3 protein: CASSRPGTSGTSTDTQYF; CDR3 DNA: TGCGCCAGCAGCCGTCCCGGGACTAGCGGAACTAGCACAGATACGCAGTATTTT
clone size: few; V gene: TRBV19; J gene: TRBJ1-2; CDR3 length: 13; D gene: TRBD1; CDR3 protein: CASSPDRENGYTF; CDR3 DNA: TGTGCCAGTAGTCCCGACAGGGAAAATGGCTACACCTTC
clone size: many; V gene: TRBV7-2; J gene: TRBJ2-1; CDR3 length: 14; D gene: TRBD1; CDR3 protein: CASSSGTGGHEQFF; CDR3 DNA: TGTGCCAGCAGCTCGGGGACAGGGGGCCATGAGCAGTTCTTC
clone size: once; V gene: TRBV7-9; J gene: TRBJ1-2; CDR3 length: 15; D gene: NA; CDR3 protein: CASSLMRTGAYGYTF; CDR3 DNA: TGTGCCAGCAGCCTAATGCGGACGGGGGCCTATGGCTACACCTTC
clone size: many; V gene: TRBV2; J gene: TRBJ2-3; CDR3 length: 16; D gene: NA; CDR3 protein: CASSGSAASSTDTQYF; CDR3 DNA: TGTGCCAGCAGTGGTTCAGCAGCCAGTAGCACAGATACGCAGTATTTT
clone size: NA; V gene: TRBV18; J gene: TRBJ2-1; CDR3 length: 15; D gene: TRBD1; CDR3 protein: CASSPGTGYYNEQFF; CDR3 DNA: TGTGCCAGCTCACCCGGGACAGGATACTACAATGAGCAGTTCTTC
clone size: NA; V gene: TRBV29-1; J gene: TRBJ2-5; CDR3 length: 13; D gene: NA; CDR3 protein: CSVEGSPQETQYF; CDR3 DNA: TGCAGCGTTGAAGGGTCCCCGCAAGAGACCCAGTACTTC